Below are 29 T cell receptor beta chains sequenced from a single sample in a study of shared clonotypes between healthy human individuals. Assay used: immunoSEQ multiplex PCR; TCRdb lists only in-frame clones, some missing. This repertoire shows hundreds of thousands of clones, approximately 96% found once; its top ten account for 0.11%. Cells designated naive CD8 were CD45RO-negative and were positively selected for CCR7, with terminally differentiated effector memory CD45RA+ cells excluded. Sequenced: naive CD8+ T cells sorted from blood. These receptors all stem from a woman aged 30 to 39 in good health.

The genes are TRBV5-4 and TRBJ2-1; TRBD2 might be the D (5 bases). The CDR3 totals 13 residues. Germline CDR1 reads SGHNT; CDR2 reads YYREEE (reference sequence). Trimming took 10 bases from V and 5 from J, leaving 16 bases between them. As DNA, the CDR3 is TGTGCCTCAAAGCTTGGGAGTAACAATGAGCAGTTCTTC. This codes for CASKLGSNNEQFF.

CDR3 DNA: TGTGCCAGCAGCAAACAGGGTATTCGTATGAACACTGAAGCTTTCTTT. This sequence encodes CASSKQGIRMNTEAFF. V and J are TRBV21-1 and TRBJ1-1; the DNA was not compared with TRBD1, the D call given in the table. TRBV21-1 is annotated as a pseudogene. There are 16 residues in the CDR3.

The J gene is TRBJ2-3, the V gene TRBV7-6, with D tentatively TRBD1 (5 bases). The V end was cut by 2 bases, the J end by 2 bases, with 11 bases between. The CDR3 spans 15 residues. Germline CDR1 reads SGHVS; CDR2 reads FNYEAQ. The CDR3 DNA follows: TGTGCCAGCAGCTTAAATTGGGGCTCCACAGATACGCAGTATTTT. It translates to CASSLNWGSTDTQYF.

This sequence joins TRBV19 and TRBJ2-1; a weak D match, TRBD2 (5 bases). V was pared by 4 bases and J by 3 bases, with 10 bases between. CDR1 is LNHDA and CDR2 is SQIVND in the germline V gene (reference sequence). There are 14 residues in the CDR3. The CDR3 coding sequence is TGTGCCAGTAGTAATGGGAGCTTCTACAATGAGCAGTTCTTC. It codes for CASSNGSFYNEQFF.

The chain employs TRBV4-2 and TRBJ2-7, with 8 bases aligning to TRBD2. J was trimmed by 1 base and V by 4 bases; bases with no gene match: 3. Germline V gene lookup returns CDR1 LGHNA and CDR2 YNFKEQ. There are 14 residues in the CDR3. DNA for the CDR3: TGTGCCAGCAGCCCGAGACTAGCGTCCTACGAGCAGTACTTC. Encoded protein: CASSPRLASYEQYF.

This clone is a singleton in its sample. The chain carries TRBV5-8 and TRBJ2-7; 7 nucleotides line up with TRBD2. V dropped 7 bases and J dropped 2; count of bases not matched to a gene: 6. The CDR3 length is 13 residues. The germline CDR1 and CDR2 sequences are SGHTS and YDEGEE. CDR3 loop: CASFGGGTYEQYF. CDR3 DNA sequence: TGTGCCAGCTTTGGGGGGGGGACCTACGAGCAGTACTTC. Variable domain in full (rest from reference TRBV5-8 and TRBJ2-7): EAGVTQSPTHLIKTRGQQATLRCSPISGHTSVYWYQQALGLGLQFLLWYDEGEERNRGNFPPRFSGRQFPNYSSELNVNALELEDSALYLCASFGGGTYEQYFGPGTRLTVT.

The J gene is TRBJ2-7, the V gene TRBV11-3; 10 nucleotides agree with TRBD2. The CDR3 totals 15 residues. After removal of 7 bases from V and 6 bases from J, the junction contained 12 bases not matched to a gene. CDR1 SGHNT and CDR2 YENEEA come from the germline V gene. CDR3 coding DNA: TGTGCCAGCAAAGAGGCGGCTAGCGGGAGTTGCGAGCAGTACTTC. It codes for CASKEAASGSCEQYF. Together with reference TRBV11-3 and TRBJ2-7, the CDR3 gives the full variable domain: EAGVVQSPRYKIIEKKQPVAFWCNPISGHNTLYWYLQNLGQGPELLIRYENEEAVDDSQLPKDRFSAERLKGVDSTLKIQPAELGDSAVYLCASKEAASGSCEQYFGPGTRLTVT.

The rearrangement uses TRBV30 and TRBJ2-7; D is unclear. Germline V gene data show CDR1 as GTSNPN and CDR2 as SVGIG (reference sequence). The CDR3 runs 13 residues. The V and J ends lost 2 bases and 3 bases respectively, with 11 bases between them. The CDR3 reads CAWSKESGYEQYF. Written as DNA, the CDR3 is TGTGCCTGGAGTAAGGAGTCGGGCTACGAGCAGTACTTC. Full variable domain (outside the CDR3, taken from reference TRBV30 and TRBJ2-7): SQTIHQWPATLVQPVGSPLSLECTVEGTSNPNLYWYRQAAGRGLQLLFYSVGIGQISSEVPQNLSASRPQDRQFILSSKKLLLSDSGFYLCAWSKESGYEQYFGPGTRLTVT.

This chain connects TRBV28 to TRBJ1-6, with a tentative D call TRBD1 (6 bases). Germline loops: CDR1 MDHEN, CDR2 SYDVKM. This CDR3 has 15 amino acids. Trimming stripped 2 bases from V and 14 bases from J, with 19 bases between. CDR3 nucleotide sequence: TGTGCCAGCAGTTTAGTGACAGGCGTCGTGGGGGCCCTCCACTTT. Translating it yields CASSLVTGVVGALHF.

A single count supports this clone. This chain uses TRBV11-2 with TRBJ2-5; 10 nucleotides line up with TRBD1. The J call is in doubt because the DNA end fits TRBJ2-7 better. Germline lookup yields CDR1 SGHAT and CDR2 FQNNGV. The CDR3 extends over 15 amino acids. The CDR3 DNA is TGTGCCAGCAGCACTTACCGGGACAGGGGCTACGAGCAGTACTTC. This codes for CASSTYRDRGYEQYF.

The CDR3 here is CAALDSTYEQYF. The CDR3 DNA reads as TGTGCCGCCCTGGACTCTACCTACGAGCAGTACTTC. The V and J genes are TRBV10-3 and TRBJ2-7; the D gene is possibly TRBD2 (5 bases). CDR1 ENHRY and CDR2 SYGVKD come from the germline V gene. Trimming took off 11 bases at V and 2 bases at J, with 13 bases between the two ends. The CDR3 runs 12 residues.

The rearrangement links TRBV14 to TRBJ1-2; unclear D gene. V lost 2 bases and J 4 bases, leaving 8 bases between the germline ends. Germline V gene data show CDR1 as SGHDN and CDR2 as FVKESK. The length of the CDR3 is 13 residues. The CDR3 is CASSQTDTYGYTF. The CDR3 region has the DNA TGTGCCAGCAGCCAAACAGACACCTATGGCTACACCTTC. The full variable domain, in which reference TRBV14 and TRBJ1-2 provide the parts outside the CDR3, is EAGVTQFPSHSVIEKGQTVTLRCDPISGHDNLYWYRRVMGKEIKFLLHFVKESKQDESGMPNNRFLAERTGGTYSTLKVQPAELEDSGVYFCASSQTDTYGYTFGSGTRLTVV.

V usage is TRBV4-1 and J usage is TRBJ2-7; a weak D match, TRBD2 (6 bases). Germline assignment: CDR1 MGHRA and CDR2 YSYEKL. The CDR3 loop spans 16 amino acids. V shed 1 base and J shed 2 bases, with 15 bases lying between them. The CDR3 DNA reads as TGCGCCAGCAGCCAAGTTGAGTCGGGACTCCCCTACGAGCAGTACTTC. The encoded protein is CASSQVESGLPYEQYF.

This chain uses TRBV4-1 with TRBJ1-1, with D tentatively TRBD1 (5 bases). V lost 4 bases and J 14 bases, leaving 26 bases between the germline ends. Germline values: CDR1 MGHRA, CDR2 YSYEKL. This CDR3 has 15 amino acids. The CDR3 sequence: CASSPSGTSDAGRFF. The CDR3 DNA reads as TGCGCCAGCAGCCCCTCCGGGACCTCGGATGCAGGGCGCTTCTTT.

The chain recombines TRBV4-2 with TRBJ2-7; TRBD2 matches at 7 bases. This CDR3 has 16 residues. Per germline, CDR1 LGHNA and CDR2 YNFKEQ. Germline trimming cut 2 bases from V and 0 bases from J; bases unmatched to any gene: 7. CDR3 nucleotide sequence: TGTGCCAGCAGCCAAACCGCTAGCGGTGACTCCTACGAGCAGTACTTC. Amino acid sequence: CASSQTASGDSYEQYF.

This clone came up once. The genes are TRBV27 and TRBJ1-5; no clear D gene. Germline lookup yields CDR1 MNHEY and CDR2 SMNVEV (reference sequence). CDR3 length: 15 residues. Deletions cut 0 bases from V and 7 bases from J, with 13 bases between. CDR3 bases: TGTGCCAGCAGTTTATCAGGATTCGGGTTCCAGCCCCAGCATTTT. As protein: CASSLSGFGFQPQHF.

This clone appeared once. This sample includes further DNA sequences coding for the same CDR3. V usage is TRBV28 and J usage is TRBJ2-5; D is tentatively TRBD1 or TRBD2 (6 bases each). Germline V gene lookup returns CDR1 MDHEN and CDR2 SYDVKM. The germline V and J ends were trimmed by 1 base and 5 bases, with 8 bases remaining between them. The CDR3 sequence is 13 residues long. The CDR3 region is CASSLLGGETQYF. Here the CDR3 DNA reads TGTGCCAGCAGTTTATTAGGGGGGGAGACCCAGTACTTC.

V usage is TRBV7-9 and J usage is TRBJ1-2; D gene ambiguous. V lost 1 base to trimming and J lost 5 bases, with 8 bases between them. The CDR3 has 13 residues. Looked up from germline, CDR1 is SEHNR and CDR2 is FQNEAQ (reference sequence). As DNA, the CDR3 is TGTGCCAGCAGCTTAGAGGAAATTTATGGCTACACCTTC. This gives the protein CASSLEEIYGYTF.

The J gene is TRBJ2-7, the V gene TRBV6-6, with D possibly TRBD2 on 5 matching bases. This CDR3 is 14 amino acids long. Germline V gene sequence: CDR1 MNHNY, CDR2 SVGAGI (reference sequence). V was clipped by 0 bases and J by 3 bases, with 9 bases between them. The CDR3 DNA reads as TGTGCCAGCAGTTACTCTTCCGGGGTCTACGAGCAGTACTTC. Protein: CASSYSSGVYEQYF.

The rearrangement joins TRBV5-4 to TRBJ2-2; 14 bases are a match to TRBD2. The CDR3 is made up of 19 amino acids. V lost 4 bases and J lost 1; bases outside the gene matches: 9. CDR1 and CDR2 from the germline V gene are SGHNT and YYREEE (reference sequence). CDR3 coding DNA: TGTGCCAGCAGCCCCTTCCCCGGGACTAGCGGGGGGAACACCGGGGAGCTGTTTTTT. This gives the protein CASSPFPGTSGGNTGELFF.

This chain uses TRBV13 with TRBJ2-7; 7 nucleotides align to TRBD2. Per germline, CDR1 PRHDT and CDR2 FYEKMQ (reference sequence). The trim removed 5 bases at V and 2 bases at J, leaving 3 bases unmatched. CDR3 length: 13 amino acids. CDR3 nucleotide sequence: TGTGCCAGCAGCCCTAGCGGCCCCTACGAGCAGTACTTC. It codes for CASSPSGPYEQYF.

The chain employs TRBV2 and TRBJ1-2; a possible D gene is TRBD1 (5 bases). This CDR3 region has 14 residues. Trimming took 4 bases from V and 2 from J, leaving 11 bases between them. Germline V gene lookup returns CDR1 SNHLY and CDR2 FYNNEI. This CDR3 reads CASSAAGTNYGYTF. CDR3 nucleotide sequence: TGTGCCAGCAGTGCGGCAGGGACGAACTATGGCTACACCTTC.

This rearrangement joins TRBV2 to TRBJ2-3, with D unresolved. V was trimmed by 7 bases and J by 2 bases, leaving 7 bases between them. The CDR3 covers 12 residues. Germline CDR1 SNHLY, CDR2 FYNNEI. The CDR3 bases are TGTGCCAGCAAGCAGTCCACAGATACGCAGTATTTT. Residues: CASKQSTDTQYF.

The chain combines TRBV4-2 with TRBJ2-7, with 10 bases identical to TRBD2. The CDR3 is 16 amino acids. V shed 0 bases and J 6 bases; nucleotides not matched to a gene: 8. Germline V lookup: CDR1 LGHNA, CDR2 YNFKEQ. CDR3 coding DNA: TGTGCCAGCAGCCAAGATTGGGCTAGCGGGAGCACCGAGCAGTACTTC. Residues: CASSQDWASGSTEQYF.

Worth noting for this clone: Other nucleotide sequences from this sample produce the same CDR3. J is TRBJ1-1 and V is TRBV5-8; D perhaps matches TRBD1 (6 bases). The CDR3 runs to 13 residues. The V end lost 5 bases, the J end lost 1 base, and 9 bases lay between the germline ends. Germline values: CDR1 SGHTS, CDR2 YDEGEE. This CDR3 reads CASSLTGNTEAFF. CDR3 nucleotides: TGTGCCAGCAGTTTGACAGGGAACACTGAAGCTTTCTTT.

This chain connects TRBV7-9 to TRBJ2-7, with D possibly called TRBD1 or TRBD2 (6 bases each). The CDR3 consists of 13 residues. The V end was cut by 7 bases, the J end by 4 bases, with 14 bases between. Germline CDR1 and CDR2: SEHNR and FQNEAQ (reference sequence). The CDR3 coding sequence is TGTGCCAGCACCAAGGGGGGAACTTACGAGCAGTACTTC. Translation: CASTKGGTYEQYF.

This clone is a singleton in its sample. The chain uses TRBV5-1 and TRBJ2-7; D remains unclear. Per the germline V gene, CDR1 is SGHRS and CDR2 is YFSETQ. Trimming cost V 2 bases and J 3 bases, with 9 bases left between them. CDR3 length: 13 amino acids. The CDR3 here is CASSLDPNYEQYF. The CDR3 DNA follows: TGCGCCAGCAGCTTAGATCCTAACTACGAGCAGTACTTC. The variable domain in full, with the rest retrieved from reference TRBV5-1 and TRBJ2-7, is KAGVTQTPRYLIKTRGQQVTLSCSPISGHRSVSWYQQTPGQGLQFLFEYFSETQRNKGNFPGRFSGRQFSNSRSEMNVSTLELGDSALYLCASSLDPNYEQYFGPGTRLTVT.

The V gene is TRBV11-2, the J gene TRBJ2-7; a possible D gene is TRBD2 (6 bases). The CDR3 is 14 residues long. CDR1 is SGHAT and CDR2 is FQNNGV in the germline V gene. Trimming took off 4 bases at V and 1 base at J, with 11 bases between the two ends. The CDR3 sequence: CASSYQAGSYEQYF. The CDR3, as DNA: TGTGCCAGCAGCTACCAGGCGGGGTCCTACGAGCAGTACTTC.

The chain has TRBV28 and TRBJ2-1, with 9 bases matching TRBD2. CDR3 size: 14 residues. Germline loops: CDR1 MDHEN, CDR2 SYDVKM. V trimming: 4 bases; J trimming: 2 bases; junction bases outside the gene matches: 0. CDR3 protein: CASSSSGTYNEQFF. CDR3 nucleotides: TGTGCCAGCAGTTCTAGCGGGACCTACAATGAGCAGTTCTTC.